This T cell receptor (beta chain) was documented in a study of human T cells and chemical hapten exposure. Whole-study context: Small volume differences among pooled libraries mainly caused per-sample TCR yield variation.

The CDR3 totals 15 residues. The V gene's germline CDR1 is LGHNA and CDR2 YSLEER. Germline trimming cut 5 bases from V and 2 bases from J; bases unmatched to any gene: 9. Notes on this clonotype: Its cognate antigen is unknown.

Overall study findings and caveats: With DPC sensitization, TCRs exceeding 1 in 1000 frequency showed no change.

The time point was: healthy volunteer bleed at 2 weeks. Unfractionated whole blood was the source of the extracted total RNA. During construction of the library, unique molecular identifiers were attached to individual cDNA molecules for quantitative, reproducible TCR counting. In the original workflow: From around 25,000 to 690,000 TCRs were found per sample, with a median of about 100,000. TCRdb processed the RACE reads anew with MiXCR; each CDR3 protein has one entry. The V and J calls here are based on TCRdb, not the publication. The data show roughly 130,000 distinct CDR3 sequences, about 9.4% seen once.

The chain links TRBV4-3 to TRBJ2-7, with 7 bases fitting TRBD1. Sequenced material: whole blood. This receptor was obtained from a male donor in good health. Some clones in this sample may be carry-over from other donors' samples. The CDR3: CASSTRDSPAYEQYF. CDR3 in DNA: TGCGCCAGCAGCACCCGGGACAGTCCCGCCTACGAGCAGTACTTC.